This T cell receptor (beta chain) was found in a study of patients and donors after allogeneic stem cell transplantation. This clonotype is medium-sized within its sample. TCRdb analysed the RT-PCR reads with MiXCR anew, one entry per CDR3 protein. This table has around 17,000 distinct CDR3 sequences, under 35% appearing once. The sequence came from a human donor who was either an allogeneic HSCT recipient or a stem cell or donor lymphocyte infusion donor (not recorded which). It is not recorded whose cells these are; they may come from a transplant donor. Sequencing used blood, either unsorted or a sorted T cell fraction (not recorded which).

The CDR3 is CASSQPDLRQGTEAFF. The CDR3 DNA is TGTGCCAGCAGTCAACCAGACCTACGACAGGGGACTGAAGCTTTCTTT. V is TRBV12-3 or TRBV12-4 and J is TRBJ1-1; TRBD1 matches at 8 bases. The V segment lost 5 bases and the J segment 5 bases; nucleotides outside the gene matches: 13. The CDR3 consists of 16 residues.